These 15 T cell receptor beta chains came from one sample sequenced in a study of OX40 agonist ivuxolimab in advanced cancers. TCRdb's copy holds only in-frame clones and misses some; the assay was immunoSEQ multiplex PCR. The sample consists of about 54,000 clones, roughly 91% of them appearing once. Material: CD4+ or CD8+ T cells sorted from blood, obtained in a trial of the OX40 agonist ivuxolimab. These receptors were collected from an adult with an advanced solid tumor such as melanoma, head and neck, liver or kidney cancer.

CDR3 amino acids: CASSQGQGGTQYF. The CDR3 DNA reads as TGCGCCAGCAGCCAAGGACAGGGGGGGACCCAGTACTTC. V usage is TRBV5-1 and J usage is TRBJ2-5; TRBD1 matches at 10 bases. Germline V gene lookup returns CDR1 SGHRS and CDR2 YFSETQ. The CDR3 sequence is 13 residues long. V trimming: 4 bases; J trimming: 7 bases; junction bases outside the gene matches: 4.

This sequence joins TRBV25-1 and TRBJ2-2; 10 nucleotides line up with TRBD1. V dropped 6 bases and J dropped 3; count of bases not matched to a gene: 4. The CDR3 is 15 residues long. CDR1 and CDR2 from the germline V gene are MGHDK and SYGVNS. The CDR3 loop reads CASSPGQGYTGELFF. The CDR3 DNA reads TGTGCCAGCAGCCCGGGACAGGGGTACACCGGGGAGCTGTTTTTT.

This chain joins TRBV30 and TRBJ2-3; tentatively, D is TRBD1 (5 bases). This CDR3 is 15 amino acids long. Trimming stripped 6 bases from V and 2 bases from J, with 18 bases between. CDR1 and CDR2 (germline): GTSNPN, SVGIG (reference sequence). The CDR3 loop reads CACRAFLAVTDTQYF. Written as DNA, the CDR3 is TGTGCCTGCAGGGCCTTTTTGGCGGTCACAGATACGCAGTATTTT.

The chain recombines TRBV29-1 with TRBJ2-5; TRBD2 might be the D (6 bases). Germline CDR1 reads SQVTM; CDR2 reads ANQGSEA. Trimming removed 8 bases from V and 7 bases from J, with 14 bases in between. The CDR3 has 11 residues. The CDR3 DNA sequence: TGCAGCTCCCGATTGGGGGGGACCCAGTACTTC. Translated, it gives CSSRLGGTQYF.

The rearrangement joins TRBV7-9 to TRBJ1-1; a weak D match, TRBD1 (5 bases). V lost 1 base to trimming and J lost 4 bases, with 10 bases between them. The CDR3 extends over 14 amino acids. Looked up from germline, CDR1 is SEHNR and CDR2 is FQNEAQ (reference sequence). CDR3 protein: CASSLGGVSTEAFF. DNA of the CDR3: TGTGCCAGCAGCTTAGGGGGCGTTAGCACTGAAGCTTTCTTT.

V is TRBV28 and J is TRBJ1-5, with 11 bases fitting TRBD1. The germline V gene has CDR1 MDHEN and CDR2 SYDVKM. The CDR3 has 14 amino acids. V lost 6 bases to trimming and J lost 4 bases; unmatched junction nucleotides: 2. The CDR3, as DNA: TGTGCCAGCAGGGGGACAGGGGGAAATCAGCCCCAGCATTTT. Its protein is CASRGTGGNQPQHF.

The V gene is TRBV28, the J gene TRBJ2-1; the D gene is possibly TRBD1 (6 bases). The CDR3 is 15 residues long. Germline CDR1 and CDR2: MDHEN and SYDVKM. Trimming took 3 bases from V and 3 from J, leaving 12 bases between them. The CDR3 loop reads CASSLSTGIYNEQFF. The CDR3 DNA reads TGTGCCAGCAGTTTGTCTACAGGGATCTACAATGAGCAGTTCTTC.

The CDR3 nucleotides read TGTGCCAGCAGCCCGGAGACAGACACTGAAGCTTTCTTT. Its translation: CASSPETDTEAFF. The chain recombines TRBV11-3 with TRBJ1-1, with D possibly being TRBD1 (5 bases). This CDR3 comprises 13 residues. Germline V lookup: CDR1 SGHNT, CDR2 YENEEA. Trimming pared 5 bases from V and 3 bases from J, leaving 10 bases between.

This sequence joins TRBV7-2 and TRBJ2-1; TRBD2 is a possible D gene (6 bases). CDR3 length: 16 residues. Trimming removed 5 bases from V and 8 bases from J, with 22 bases in between. Per the germline V gene, CDR1 is SGHTA and CDR2 is FQGNSA. Here the CDR3 DNA reads TGTGCCAGCAGCCGGGAGCCGGGACGGCAGAGCGATGAGCAGTTCTTC. Residues: CASSREPGRQSDEQFF.

The rearrangement links TRBV7-2 to TRBJ1-2; D perhaps matches TRBD1 (6 bases). The V end was cut by 0 bases, the J end by 3 bases, with 11 bases between. The germline gives CDR1 SGHTA, CDR2 FQGNSA. The CDR3 extends over 15 amino acids. The CDR3 coding sequence is TGTGCCAGCAGCTTAGCTGCGGGGGCTGACTATGGCTACACCTTC. This sequence encodes CASSLAAGADYGYTF. The entire variable domain, with the rest obtained from reference TRBV7-2 and TRBJ1-2, is as follows: GAGVSQSPSNKVTEKGKDVELRCDPISGHTALYWYRQSLGQGLEFLIYFQGNSAPDKSGLPSDRFSAERTGGSVSTLTIQRTQQEDSAVYLCASSLAAGADYGYTFGSGTRLTVV.

The CDR3 sequence: CASSTGQGSSYEQYF. CDR3 in DNA: TGTGCCAGCAGCACCGGACAGGGGAGCTCCTACGAGCAGTACTTC. The V gene is TRBV5-5, the J gene TRBJ2-7, with 9 bases aligning to TRBD1. V was clipped by 4 bases and J by 0 bases; unmatched bases: 5. The CDR3 consists of 15 residues. Germline loops: CDR1 SGHKS, CDR2 YYEKEE (reference sequence).

The chain joins TRBV9 to TRBJ2-1; 11 bases are a match to TRBD1. Germline V lookup: CDR1 SGDLS, CDR2 YYNGEE. Trimming removed 1 base from V and 7 bases from J; junction bases left unmatched: 4. The CDR3 runs 15 residues. In DNA, the CDR3 is TGTGCCAGCAGCGTAAGGGACAGGGGGATAAATGAGCAGTTCTTC. Translation gives CASSVRDRGINEQFF. Together with reference TRBV9 and TRBJ2-1, the CDR3 gives the full variable domain: DSGVTQTPKHLITATGQRVTLRCSPRSGDLSVYWYQQSLDQGLQFLIQYYNGEERAKGNILERFSAQQFPDLHSELNLSSLELGDSALYFCASSVRDRGINEQFFGPGTRLTVL.

This chain joins TRBV7-6 and TRBJ2-3; D call uncertain. The CDR3 extends over 15 amino acids. V was cut by 4 bases and J by 2 bases, with 13 bases left in between. The germline V gene encodes CDR1 SGHVS and CDR2 FNYEAQ. DNA of the CDR3: TGTGCCAGCAGCTCTGACGGCGGCTTCACAGATACGCAGTATTTT. Protein sequence: CASSSDGGFTDTQYF.

The chain joins TRBV5-4 to TRBJ1-2, with D perhaps matching TRBD1 (6 bases). This CDR3 is 15 amino acids long. Germline assignment: CDR1 SGHNT and CDR2 YYREEE (reference sequence). Deletions cut 0 bases from V and 1 base from J, with 10 bases between. The CDR3 sequence is CASSLGQGFNYGYTF. CDR3 DNA: TGTGCCAGCAGCTTGGGGCAGGGGTTTAACTATGGCTACACCTTC.

This sequence joins TRBV11-2 and TRBJ2-5; weak D call: TRBD2 (6 bases). The CDR3 loop spans 16 amino acids. CDR1 SGHAT and CDR2 FQNNGV come from the germline V gene. V was shortened by 0 bases and J by 1 base, with 12 bases between the two germline ends. CDR3 bases: TGTGCCAGCAGCTTAGAGGCCAGCGGGCCCCAAGAGACCCAGTACTTC. Translation gives CASSLEASGPQETQYF.